The 17 T cell receptor beta chains below come from one sample, sequenced in a study of control samples from healthy donors and cancer patients. Method: immunoSEQ multiplex PCR; TCRdb's copy keeps in-frame clones and lacks some. The sample has about 85,000 clones, approximately 91% seen once. Source material: blood. The receptors derive from an older woman in good health.

V usage is TRBV6-6 and J usage is TRBJ2-3; D gene ambiguous. The germline gives CDR1 MNHNY, CDR2 SVGAGI (reference sequence). Trimming removed 1 base from V and 5 bases from J, with 10 bases in between. This CDR3 is built from 14 residues. The CDR3: CASSYLAPRDTQYF. The CDR3 region has the DNA TGTGCCAGCAGTTACTTGGCACCCCGAGATACGCAGTATTTT.

The chain is built from TRBV6-5 and TRBJ2-3; D ambiguous. V dropped 1 base and J dropped 2 bases, with 10 bases sitting between them. This CDR3 contains 15 residues. Per germline, CDR1 MNHEY and CDR2 SVGAGI. In DNA, the CDR3 is TGTGCCAGCAGTTACTATGGAGACCTCACAGATACGCAGTATTTT. The encoded protein is CASSYYGDLTDTQYF.

Here the CDR3 DNA reads TGCGCCAGCAGCAGAGGGACGGGAGAGACCCAGTACTTC. Residues: CASSRGTGETQYF. V gene TRBV5-1 combines with J gene TRBJ2-5, with D perhaps TRBD1 or TRBD2 (5 bases each). The CDR3 runs to 13 residues. The germline V gene encodes CDR1 SGHRS and CDR2 YFSETQ. Trimming removed 4 bases from V and 4 bases from J, with 11 bases in between.

The chain employs TRBV7-9 and TRBJ1-2, with D hard to call. CDR3 length: 15 amino acids. V was trimmed by 3 bases and J by 4 bases, leaving 15 bases between them. Germline lookup yields CDR1 SEHNR and CDR2 FQNEAQ (reference sequence). CDR3 nucleotide sequence: TGTGCCAGCAGCTTTCTACAGAATAGGGTCTATGGCTACACCTTC. Its translation: CASSFLQNRVYGYTF.

The chain uses TRBV7-8 and TRBJ1-1; no clear D gene. Germline CDR1 and CDR2: SGHVS and FQNEAQ. The CDR3 runs 15 residues. Trimming took off 5 bases at V and 1 base at J, with 14 bases between the two ends. CDR3 sequence: CASSHTRARNTEAFF. In DNA, the CDR3 is TGTGCCAGCAGCCATACTCGGGCGCGGAACACTGAAGCTTTCTTT.

This sequence joins TRBV11-3 and TRBJ2-1; 11 bases match TRBD1. Germline trimming cut 5 bases from V and 8 bases from J; bases unmatched to any gene: 5. This CDR3 is 14 amino acids long. Germline V gene lookup returns CDR1 SGHNT and CDR2 YENEEA. The CDR3 spells CASSLGQGADEQFF. The DNA for the CDR3 is TGTGCCAGCAGCCTAGGACAGGGGGCAGATGAGCAGTTCTTC. The whole variable domain, remainder taken from reference TRBV11-3 and TRBJ2-1, is EAGVVQSPRYKIIEKKQPVAFWCNPISGHNTLYWYLQNLGQGPELLIRYENEEAVDDSQLPKDRFSAERLKGVDSTLKIQPAELGDSAVYLCASSLGQGADEQFFGPGTRLTVL.

The chain combines TRBV10-2 with TRBJ1-1; 12 bases align to TRBD1. Germline assignment: CDR1 WSHSY and CDR2 SAAADI. This CDR3 is built from 13 residues. After removal of 6 bases from V and 8 bases from J, the junction contained 4 bases not matched to a gene. The DNA of the CDR3 is TGCGCCAGCAGATCCGGGACAGGGGGCGAAGCTTTCTTT. Its translation: CASRSGTGGEAFF.

V and J are TRBV27 and TRBJ2-7; unclear D gene. Germline loops: CDR1 MNHEY, CDR2 SMNVEV (reference sequence). The CDR3 is 15 amino acids. V was shortened by 6 bases and J by 2 bases, with 17 bases between the two germline ends. The CDR3 is CASSPQPAVAYEQYF. In DNA, the CDR3 is TGTGCCAGCAGCCCCCAACCTGCTGTAGCCTACGAGCAGTACTTC.

The chain couples TRBV15 to TRBJ1-2; D is possibly TRBD1 (6 bases). This CDR3 is built from 15 residues. Trimming took off 0 bases at V and 7 bases at J, with 15 bases between the two ends. The germline CDR1 and CDR2 sequences are LNHNV and YYDKDF (reference sequence). The CDR3 nucleotides are TGTGCCACCAGCAGAGATATAATACAGGGAGGTGGCTACACCTTC. The encoded protein is CATSRDIIQGGGYTF. Looking up the rest from reference TRBV15 and TRBJ1-2 gives the full variable domain: DAMVIQNPRYQVTQFGKPVTLSCSQTLNHNVMYWYQQKSSQAPKLLFHYYDKDFNNEADTPDNFQSRRPNTSFCFLDIRSPGLGDTAMYLCATSRDIIQGGGYTFGSGTRLTVV.

The genes are TRBV18 and TRBJ1-2; D call uncertain. V was shortened by 6 bases and J by 8 bases, with 28 bases between the two germline ends. This CDR3 has 17 residues. CDR1 is KGHSH and CDR2 is LQKENI in the germline V gene. CDR3 nucleotides: TGTGCCAGCTCGTCGACATACGGGCTACTAAGTACGTCCGGCTACACCTTC. Its protein is CASSSTYGLLSTSGYTF.

This clone was seen more than once but under ten times. This rearrangement joins TRBV2 to TRBJ1-6, with no clear D. CDR1 SNHLY and CDR2 FYNNEI come from the germline V gene. V was pared by 7 bases and J by 3 bases, with 7 bases between. This CDR3 is built from 13 residues. The CDR3 is CASMDGYNSPLHF. The CDR3 DNA is TGTGCCAGCATGGACGGCTATAATTCACCCCTCCACTTT.

The chain has TRBV27 and TRBJ1-2; no clear D. The CDR3 extends over 14 amino acids. Trimming took off 5 bases at V and 4 bases at J, with 14 bases between the two ends. CDR1 and CDR2 (germline): MNHEY, SMNVEV (reference sequence). CDR3 coding DNA: TGTGCCAGCAGTACTTCTGGGATCGGCTATGGCTACACCTTC. This codes for CASSTSGIGYGYTF.

The rearrangement joins TRBV6-5 to TRBJ1-3; a possible D gene is TRBD1 (5 bases). Trimming took off 0 bases at V and 2 bases at J, with 8 bases between the two ends. This CDR3 is 15 amino acids long. The V gene's germline CDR1 is MNHEY and CDR2 SVGAGI. CDR3 loop: CASSYSGEAGNTIYF. CDR3 coding DNA: TGTGCCAGCAGTTACTCAGGGGAGGCTGGAAACACCATATATTTT.

This clone occurred a few times. The chain has TRBV19 and TRBJ1-5; no clear D. Germline loops: CDR1 LNHDA, CDR2 SQIVND (reference sequence). The ends were cut back, 6 bases at V and 2 bases at J, with 8 bases in the middle. The CDR3 is 13 amino acids. This CDR3 is CASRGSGNQPQHF. CDR3 sequence (DNA): TGTGCCAGTAGGGGGTCTGGCAATCAGCCCCAGCATTTT.

The chain is built from TRBV28 and TRBJ2-1; possibly TRBD2 for D (6 bases). Germline CDR1 is MDHEN and CDR2 is SYDVKM. The CDR3 runs to 18 residues. Trimming removed 5 bases at V and 0 bases at J, with 20 bases between. The CDR3 spells CASSMAPGLTSSYNEQFF. The CDR3 DNA reads TGTGCCAGCAGTATGGCCCCGGGACTGACGAGCTCCTACAATGAGCAGTTCTTC. Variable domain in full (rest from reference TRBV28 and TRBJ2-1): DVKVTQSSRYLVKRTGEKVFLECVQDMDHENMFWYRQDPGLGLRLIYFSYDVKMKEKGDIPEGYSVSREKKERFSLILESASTNQTSMYLCASSMAPGLTSSYNEQFFGPGTRLTVL.

The chain recombines TRBV27 with TRBJ1-2; possible D gene TRBD1, 5 bases. The V end was cut by 1 base, the J end by 2 bases, with 11 bases between. Germline V gene sequence: CDR1 MNHEY, CDR2 SMNVEV (reference sequence). The CDR3 spans 15 residues. CDR3 amino acids: CASSLFGGKNYGYTF. The CDR3 DNA follows: TGTGCCAGCAGTTTATTCGGGGGTAAGAACTATGGCTACACCTTC.

This chain links TRBV6-5 with TRBJ2-7; the match to TRBD1 covers 8 bases. Trimming took 5 bases from V and 3 from J; bases not matched to a gene: 9. The CDR3 contains 15 residues. Germline V gene sequence: CDR1 MNHEY, CDR2 SVGAGI. The DNA of the CDR3 is TGTGCCAGCAGTCCTAGGGACAGGTTAGTCTACGAGCAGTACTTC. Translation gives CASSPRDRLVYEQYF.